This T cell receptor (beta chain) was found in a study of blood T cells in healthy people across ages. With respect to this clonotype: No antigen is known for it.

The use of a sample-barcoded 5' primer and a J-beta primer mix characterized a second PCR of about 6 to 12 cycles. In TCRdb, the 5' RACE reads were re-called with MiXCR into one record per CDR3 protein. The sample contains roughly 730,000 distinct CDR3 sequences, about 61% of which appear only once. General study points: CMV status of donors was not determined, possibly confounding expanded clonotype changes.

Germline-derived CDR1 and CDR2 are SNHLY and FYNNEI. This CDR3 is 13 amino acids long. V gave up 9 bases and J gave up 0 bases, with 6 bases separating them. The V gene is TRBV2, the J gene TRBJ2-6; maybe TRBD1 (6 bases). Sequencing was performed on blood. The TCR originated in a man in his forties in good health. The chain's CDR3 is CARGGSGANVLTF. CDR3 DNA: TGTGCCAGAGGGGGCTCTGGGGCCAACGTCCTGACTTTC.